Below are 28 T cell receptor beta chains sequenced from a single sample in a study of blood T cell repertoires in COVID-19. Produced via immunoSEQ multiplex PCR; TCRdb's table is partial and in-frame only. The sample records approximately 300,000 clones, 85% being singletons. What was sequenced was PBMCs or T cells enriched from blood (not recorded which). The receptors were gathered from a woman aged 25 to 39 who had been exposed to COVID-19.

The genes are TRBV28 and TRBJ2-5, with 8 bases identical to TRBD2. This CDR3 is 15 amino acids long. The germline CDR1 and CDR2 sequences are MDHEN and SYDVKM. Trimming at V came to 7 bases and at J to 4 bases, leaving 11 bases not matched to a gene. The CDR3 DNA reads as TGTGCCAGCACCTGGGGACTAGAGCCTCTAGAGACCCAGTACTTC. Protein sequence: CASTWGLEPLETQYF.

The V and J genes are TRBV19 and TRBJ1-5, with 8 bases identical to TRBD1. V shed 5 bases and J 6 bases; nucleotides not matched to a gene: 0. The CDR3 is 12 amino acids. The germline V gene encodes CDR1 LNHDA and CDR2 SQIVND (reference sequence). CDR3 sequence reads: CASSGQGQPQHF. In DNA, the CDR3 is TGTGCCAGTAGTGGACAGGGTCAGCCCCAGCATTTT.

The chain uses TRBV6-5 and TRBJ1-1; D not resolved. Trimming took off 11 bases at V and 5 bases at J, with 15 bases between the two ends. Germline V gene lookup returns CDR1 MNHEY and CDR2 SVGAGI. This CDR3 has 12 amino acids. CDR3: CAGFGGRTEAFF. Here the CDR3 DNA reads TGTGCCGGATTCGGAGGGCGGACTGAAGCTTTCTTT.

The chain combines TRBV10-2 with TRBJ2-3; TRBD2 might be the D (7 bases). The CDR3 contains 13 residues. Germline V gene lookup returns CDR1 WSHSY and CDR2 SAAADI. Trimming took off 7 bases at V and 2 bases at J, with 10 bases between the two ends. The CDR3 is CASKGGDTDTQYF. CDR3 DNA sequence: TGCGCCAGCAAAGGGGGGGACACAGATACGCAGTATTTT.

The chain has TRBV7-8 and TRBJ2-2, with TRBD2 matching over 8 bases. CDR1 and CDR2 from the germline V gene are SGHVS and FQNEAQ. This CDR3 has 20 amino acids. The ends lost 3 bases at V and 1 base at J; junction bases unmatched: 16. This CDR3 reads CASSFPGGNSGKVNTGELFF. The DNA for the CDR3 is TGTGCCAGCAGCTTCCCTGGAGGGAATAGCGGGAAAGTGAACACCGGGGAGCTGTTTTTT.

The chain carries TRBV19 and TRBJ2-2; possibly TRBD2 for D (6 bases). Per germline, CDR1 LNHDA and CDR2 SQIVND (reference sequence). Trimming shortened V by 2 bases and J by 4 bases, and 11 bases separated the two germline ends. There are 15 residues in the CDR3. The CDR3 sequence: CASSITGAGTGELFF. For the CDR3, the DNA is TGTGCCAGTAGTATAACCGGAGCGGGCACCGGGGAGCTGTTTTTT.

The chain combines TRBV6-5 with TRBJ2-3; TRBD1 is a possible D gene (6 bases). This CDR3 region has 14 residues. Germline V lookup: CDR1 MNHEY, CDR2 SVGAGI. With 8 bases removed from V and 4 bases from J, the gap between germline ends came to 16 bases. This CDR3 is CASADTGFADTQYF. The CDR3 nucleotides are TGTGCCAGCGCTGACACAGGGTTTGCAGATACGCAGTATTTT.

This clone was recorded once. V is TRBV25-1 and J is TRBJ2-7; maybe TRBD2 (6 bases). Trimming removed 9 bases from V and 3 bases from J, with 15 bases in between. The CDR3 is made up of 13 amino acids. In germline, CDR1 is MGHDK, CDR2 SYGVNS. The CDR3 coding sequence is TGTGCCAGAATCGGGACTGAAGTCTACGAGCAGTACTTC. This gives the protein CARIGTEVYEQYF.

This clone was observed a single time. The chain couples TRBV19 to TRBJ1-5, with 7 bases fitting TRBD1. The CDR3 loop spans 14 amino acids. CDR1 LNHDA and CDR2 SQIVND come from the germline V gene (reference sequence). V trimming: 4 bases; J trimming: 7 bases; junction bases outside the gene matches: 7. This CDR3 reads CASSRDRVDQPQHF. Written as DNA, the CDR3 is TGTGCCAGTAGTAGAGACAGGGTTGACCAGCCCCAGCATTTT.

This chain uses TRBV11-2 with TRBJ2-7; a weak D match, TRBD1 (6 bases). V was pared by 4 bases and J by 4 bases, with 14 bases between. The CDR3 has 14 amino acids. CDR1 is SGHAT, CDR2 FQNNGV, per germline. The CDR3 sequence: CASSSRTEFYEQYF. For the CDR3, the DNA is TGTGCCAGCAGCTCTAGGACAGAATTTTACGAGCAGTACTTC.

The chain has TRBV7-6 and TRBJ1-5; TRBD1 matches at 9 bases. V shed 5 bases and J 5 bases; nucleotides not matched to a gene: 7. The CDR3 consists of 15 residues. The germline V gene has CDR1 SGHVS and CDR2 FNYEAQ. CDR3 residues: CASSVGTGPDQPQHF. The CDR3 DNA follows: TGTGCCAGCAGCGTCGGGACAGGGCCCGATCAGCCCCAGCATTTT.

This clone was seen more than once but under ten times. The identical CDR3 is also encoded by other nucleotide sequences in the sample. The rearrangement uses TRBV7-2 and TRBJ1-3, with no clear D. V was cut by 5 bases and J by 5 bases, with 7 bases left in between. Germline V gene lookup returns CDR1 SGHTA and CDR2 FQGNSA. The CDR3 consists of 12 residues. The CDR3 here is CASSITRNTIYF. The CDR3, as DNA: TGTGCCAGCAGCATTACACGAAACACCATATATTTT.

Only one count was recorded for this clone. Other DNA variants within this sample encode the same CDR3. The rearrangement uses TRBV28 and TRBJ2-7, with unresolved D. The CDR3 has 14 residues. The V gene's germline CDR1 is MDHEN and CDR2 SYDVKM. Trimming cost V 3 bases and J 1 base, with 10 bases left between them. In DNA form, the CDR3 reads TGTGCCAGCAGTTTGATAGCTAATTCCTACGAGCAGTACTTC. Protein: CASSLIANSYEQYF.

The rearrangement joins TRBV11-1 to TRBJ1-1; the match to TRBD1 covers 9 bases. CDR3 size: 14 residues. Germline values: CDR1 SGHAT, CDR2 FQDESV (reference sequence). Germline trimming cut 4 bases from V and 3 bases from J; bases unmatched to any gene: 3. The CDR3 loop reads CASSWGQGDTEAFF. CDR3 DNA: TGTGCCAGCAGCTGGGGACAGGGAGACACTGAAGCTTTCTTT. The full variable domain, in which reference TRBV11-1 and TRBJ1-1 provide the parts outside the CDR3, is EAEVAQSPRYKITEKSQAVAFWCDPISGHATLYWYRQILGQGPELLVQFQDESVVDDSQLPKDRFSAERLKGVDSTLKIQPAELGDSAMYLCASSWGQGDTEAFFGQGTRLTVV.

CDR3 protein: CASSFGGAETQYF. CDR3 sequence (DNA): TGTGCCAGCAGTTTTGGGGGGGCGGAGACCCAGTACTTC. The J gene is TRBJ2-5, the V gene TRBV12-3 or TRBV12-4; D possibly corresponds to TRBD2 (7 bases). V was clipped by 3 bases and J by 5 bases, with 10 bases between them. The CDR3 spans 13 residues.

The V call is TRBV7-3, the J call TRBJ2-3, with 8 bases identical to TRBD2. This CDR3 has 13 amino acids. Trimming took 6 bases from V and 4 from J; bases not matched to a gene: 3. Looked up from germline, CDR1 is SGHTA and CDR2 is FQGTGA. The CDR3 coding sequence is TGTGCCAGCAGTTCGGGGGGGCCAGATACGCAGTATTTT. Protein sequence: CASSSGGPDTQYF.

The genes are TRBV5-1 and TRBJ1-3; 7 bases align to TRBD1. The CDR3 runs to 17 residues. Germline V gene data show CDR1 as SGHRS and CDR2 as YFSETQ. V lost 2 bases to trimming and J lost 1 base; unmatched junction nucleotides: 9. This CDR3 is CASSLWGVQGSGNTIYF. CDR3 nucleotide sequence: TGCGCCAGCAGCTTATGGGGGGTACAGGGGTCTGGAAACACCATATATTTT.

Only a few counts were recorded for this clone. The chain is built from TRBV10-3 and TRBJ1-2; D call uncertain. Germline V gene sequence: CDR1 ENHRY, CDR2 SYGVKD. Trimming left V 10 bases short and J 4 bases short, with 10 bases between. This CDR3 contains 11 residues. In DNA, the CDR3 is TGTGCCAGCCAGGCGTCCTATGGCTACACCTTC. Translating it yields CASQASYGYTF.

The genes are TRBV9 and TRBJ2-7; D possibly corresponds to TRBD2 (6 bases). The V end lost 0 bases, the J end lost 5 bases, and 18 bases lay between the germline ends. The length of the CDR3 is 16 residues. Germline-derived CDR1 and CDR2 are SGDLS and YYNGEE. The CDR3 DNA sequence: TGTGCCAGCAGCGTAGAAATAACTAGCATGTTCAACGAGCAGTACTTC. The encoded protein is CASSVEITSMFNEQYF.

This clone was detected a few times. The rearrangement uses TRBV27 and TRBJ2-7, with 8 nucleotides matching TRBD2. Losses at the gene ends were 7 bases for V and 0 bases for J; bases not matched to a gene: 2. Germline CDR1 MNHEY, CDR2 SMNVEV (reference sequence). The CDR3 consists of 13 residues. The CDR3 loop reads CASKRGPSYEQYF. The CDR3, as DNA: TGTGCCAGCAAGCGGGGGCCCTCCTACGAGCAGTACTTC.

This clone was detected once. The genes are TRBV4-1 and TRBJ2-7; TRBD1 might be the D (5 bases). The CDR3 extends over 15 amino acids. Germline CDR1 and CDR2: MGHRA and YSYEKL. V was shortened by 0 bases and J by 5 bases, with 14 bases between the two germline ends. The CDR3 region is CASSQEGQGNDEQYF. CDR3 coding DNA: TGCGCCAGCAGCCAAGAAGGTCAGGGTAACGACGAGCAGTACTTC.

The chain combines TRBV7-2 with TRBJ2-7; tentative D call: TRBD1 (5 bases). The germline V gene has CDR1 SGHTA and CDR2 FQGNSA. Trimming left V 3 bases short and J 0 bases short, with 9 bases between. CDR3 length: 14 amino acids. CDR3: CASSFLGDSYEQYF. The CDR3 region has the DNA TGTGCCAGCAGCTTCTTAGGGGACTCCTACGAGCAGTACTTC.

This chain links TRBV28 with TRBJ1-4; D gene ambiguous. The V gene lost 2 bases and the J gene lost 7 bases, with 11 bases spanning the gap. CDR1 is MDHEN, CDR2 SYDVKM, per germline. The CDR3 spans 14 residues. The CDR3 loop reads CASSLRQFSEKLFF. In nucleotides, the CDR3 is TGTGCCAGCAGTTTAAGACAATTCAGTGAAAAACTGTTTTTT.

The CDR3 nucleotides read TGCGCCAGCAGCCAAGCAAACCCGGTAAATTCACCCCTCCACTTT. This encodes CASSQANPVNSPLHF. The J gene is TRBJ1-6, the V gene TRBV4-3; D ambiguous. CDR1 is LGHNA, CDR2 YSLEER, per germline. Trimming left V 1 base short and J 7 bases short, with 11 bases between. The CDR3 runs 15 residues.

The genes are TRBV19 and TRBJ2-5; D is possibly TRBD2 (5 bases). The CDR3 has 12 amino acids. Germline V gene data show CDR1 as LNHDA and CDR2 as SQIVND (reference sequence). V gave up 7 bases and J gave up 2 bases, with 8 bases separating them. The CDR3 nucleotides read TGTGCCAGTAATGGCGGGCAAGAGACCCAGTACTTC. Its protein product is CASNGGQETQYF.

The chain uses TRBV6-6 and TRBJ2-7; the D gene is possibly TRBD1 (5 bases). The CDR3 runs to 14 residues. With 6 bases removed from V and 0 bases from J, the gap between germline ends came to 12 bases. CDR1 and CDR2 (germline): MNHNY, SVGAGI (reference sequence). Here the CDR3 DNA reads TGTGCCAGCAGGTCTACAGGTCACTCCTACGAGCAGTACTTC. As protein: CASRSTGHSYEQYF.

The rearrangement links TRBV2 to TRBJ2-1; D remains unclear. Trimming took 3 bases from V and 8 from J, leaving 8 bases between them. This CDR3 has 12 amino acids. Germline V CDR1 and CDR2: SNHLY, FYNNEI. The CDR3 DNA is TGTGCCAGCAGTGATAGCCAAGATGAGCAGTTCTTC. Its translation is CASSDSQDEQFF.

This clone has only a few counts. The V and J genes are TRBV2 and TRBJ2-5; the match to TRBD1 covers 10 bases. CDR3 length equals 16 residues. V was clipped by 2 bases and J by 1 base; unmatched bases: 4. The germline V gene has CDR1 SNHLY and CDR2 FYNNEI. This chain's CDR3 is CASSEKGQGPQETQYF. The CDR3 bases are TGTGCCAGCAGTGAAAAGGGACAGGGGCCCCAAGAGACCCAGTACTTC.